The 2 T cell receptor beta chains reported below all come from one sample, sequenced in a study of blood T cell repertoires in COVID-19. Some clones are missing from TCRdb's copy, which holds only in-frame ones; the method was immunoSEQ multiplex PCR. The sample lists some 74,000 clones, over 70% occurring once. The sequencing sample was made of peripheral blood. These receptor sequences come from a human donor in a cohort sampled during active COVID-19.

This clone has a count of ten or more. The gene calls are TRBV20-1 and TRBJ2-1; 8 nucleotides align to TRBD2. With 3 bases clipped from V and 2 bases from J, the junction kept 3 bases outside the gene matches. CDR3 size: 14 residues. Germline V gene lookup returns CDR1 DFQATT and CDR2 SNEGSKA (reference sequence). The CDR3 nucleotides are TGCAGTGCTAGTGCCGGGGGGGCCTACAATGAGCAGTTCTTC. As protein: CSASAGGAYNEQFF.

V gene TRBV4-3 combines with J gene TRBJ2-6; D remains ambiguous. Germline V lookup: CDR1 LGHNA, CDR2 YSLEER. Trimming removed 0 bases at V and 1 base at J, with 7 bases between. This CDR3 has 16 amino acids. CDR3 in amino acids: CASSQDTQSGANVLTF. The CDR3 nucleotides are TGCGCCAGCAGCCAAGATACCCAGTCTGGGGCCAACGTCCTGACTTTC.